This T cell receptor beta chain was identified during a study of cytotoxic CD8 clonotypes in ibrutinib-treated CLL. Overall study findings and caveats: Baseline clonality, higher than in age-matched healthy donors, tracked circulating CD8+ T-cell counts.

The CDR3 extends over 16 amino acids. J was trimmed by 2 bases and V by 0 bases; bases with no gene match: 4. The germline CDR1 and CDR2 sequences are LGHNT and FRNRAP. The table came from immunoSEQ multiplex PCR; TCRdb's copy has only in-frame clones and leaves some out. Of roughly 200,000 clones listed, approximately 72% are singletons. With regard to this clone: The target antigen is unknown.

J is TRBJ2-1 and V is TRBV12-5; 7 nucleotides agree with TRBD2. Specimen: PBMCs, collected after 24 months of ibrutinib treatment. The sequence was obtained from a human donor with chronic lymphocytic leukemia. This CDR3 reads CASGLVTAGPYNEQFF. The DNA for the CDR3 is TGTGCTAGTGGTTTGGTAACAGCGGGACCCTACAATGAGCAGTTCTTC.